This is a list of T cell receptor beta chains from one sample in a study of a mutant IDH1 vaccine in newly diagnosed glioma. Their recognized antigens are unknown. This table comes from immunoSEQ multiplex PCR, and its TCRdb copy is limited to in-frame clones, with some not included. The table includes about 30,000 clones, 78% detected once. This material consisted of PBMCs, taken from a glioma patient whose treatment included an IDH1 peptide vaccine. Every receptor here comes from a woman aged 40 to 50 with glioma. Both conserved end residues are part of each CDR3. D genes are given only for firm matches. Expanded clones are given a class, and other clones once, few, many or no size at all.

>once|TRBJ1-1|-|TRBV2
TGTGCCAGCAGTGAATTGGGGCAGTTTTTGTGGAACACTGAAGCTTTCTTT
CASSELGQFLWNTEAFF
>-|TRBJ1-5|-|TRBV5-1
TGCGCCAGCAGCCCCCAAGGCCAGGACGGGAATCAGCCCCAGCATTTT
CASSPQGQDGNQPQHF
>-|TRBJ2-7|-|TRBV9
TGTGCCAGCAGCCCGGACGGAGTTCTCTCGGACGAGCAGTACTTC
CASSPDGVLSDEQYF
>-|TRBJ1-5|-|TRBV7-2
TGTGCCAGCAGCTTTTCAAGGGATATCACGAATCAGCCCCAGCATTTT
CASSFSRDITNQPQHF
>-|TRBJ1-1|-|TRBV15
TGTGCCACCAGCAGCCCACCCGCGATCAAACTGGGGTTT
CATSSPPAIKLGF
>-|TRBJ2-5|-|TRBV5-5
TGTGCCAGCAGCCCAACGGCGATCCAAGAGACCCAGTACTTC
CASSPTAIQETQYF
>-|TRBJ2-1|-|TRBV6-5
TGTGCCAGCAGTTACTCGACCAGTCCCTACAATGAGCAGTTCTTC
CASSYSTSPYNEQFF
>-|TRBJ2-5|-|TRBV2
TGTGCCAGCAGGGAACCGGGAATCCAAGAGACCCAGTACTTC
CASREPGIQETQYF
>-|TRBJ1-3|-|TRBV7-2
TGTGCCAGCAGCCGGGGGGATACCTCTGGAAACACCATATATTTT
CASSRGDTSGNTIYF
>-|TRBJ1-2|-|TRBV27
TGTGCCAGCAGTTCGATAATAGGCTATGGCTACACCTTC
CASSSIIGYGYTF
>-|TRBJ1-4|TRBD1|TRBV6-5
TGTGCCAGCAGTCTTCGACAGGGTAATGAAAAACTGTTTTTT
CASSLRQGNEKLFF
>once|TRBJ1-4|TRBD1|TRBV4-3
TGCGCCAGCAGCCAAGGGGACAGGTTAAATGAAAAACTGTTTTTT
CASSQGDRLNEKLFF
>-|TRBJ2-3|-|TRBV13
TGTGCCAGCAGCTTGGAGGGGGAGGGCACAGATACGCAGTATTTT
CASSLEGEGTDTQYF
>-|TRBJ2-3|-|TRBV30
TGTGCCTGGAGTGGAACCCCAGGAGGATATACGCAGTATTTT
CAWSGTPGGYTQYF
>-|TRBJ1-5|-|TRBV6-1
TGTGCCAGCAGTGAAACAAGCGGAGCGGGTCAGCCCCAGCATTTT
CASSETSGAGQPQHF
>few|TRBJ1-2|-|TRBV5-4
TGTGCCAGCAGCCCGGGGTACGATTATGGCTACACCTTC
CASSPGYDYGYTF
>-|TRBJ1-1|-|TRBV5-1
TGCGCCAGCAGCTTGGGGCCCGGACAGCTAATGAACACTGAAGCTTTCTTT
CASSLGPGQLMNTEAFF
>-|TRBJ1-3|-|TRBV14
TGTGCCAGCAGCTCTACGGGACGGGGAAACACCATATATTTT
CASSSTGRGNTIYF
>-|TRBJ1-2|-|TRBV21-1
TGTGCCAGCAGCAAAGTTAATCAGGGCAACTATGGCTACACCTTC
CASSKVNQGNYGYTF
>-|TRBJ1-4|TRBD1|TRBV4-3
TGCGCCAGCAGCCTCGGGACAGTCGAAGTAAAACTGTTTTTT
CASSLGTVEVKLFF
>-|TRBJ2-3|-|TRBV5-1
TGCGCCAGCAGCTCTGGCGACAGCACAGATACGCAGTATTTT
CASSSGDSTDTQYF
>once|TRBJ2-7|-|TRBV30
TGTGCCTGGAGTGTACTCGCAGGGGGGGAGCAGTACTTC
CAWSVLAGGEQYF
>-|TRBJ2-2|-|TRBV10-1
TGCGCCAGCAGTGAGATTGTAGGGGGGACCGGGGAGCTGTTTTTT
CASSEIVGGTGELFF
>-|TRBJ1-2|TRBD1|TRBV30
TGTGCCTGGTGGTCCAACCGGGACAGGGTCAACTATGGCTACACCTTC
CAWWSNRDRVNYGYTF
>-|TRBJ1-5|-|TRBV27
TGTGCCAGCGCCTTTTGGGGGCGCAATCAGCCCCAGCATTTT
CASAFWGRNQPQHF
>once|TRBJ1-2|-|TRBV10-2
TGCGCCAGCAGTTGGAAAGGGACTGATGGCTACACCTTC
CASSWKGTDGYTF
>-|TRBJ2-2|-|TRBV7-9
TGTGCCAGCAGCTTAGCTGGGACCGGGGAGCTGTTTTTT
CASSLAGTGELFF
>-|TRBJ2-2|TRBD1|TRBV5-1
TGCGCCAGCAGGTTAGGCCGGGACAGCTCCCTTGTAGAGCTGTTTTTT
CASRLGRDSSLVELFF
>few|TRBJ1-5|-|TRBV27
TGTGCCAGCAGTCCTCAGGGTGGGCCCCAGCATTTT
CASSPQGGPQHF
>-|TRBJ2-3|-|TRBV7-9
TGTGCCAGCAGCCAACTCGTAGGGTCGGATACGCAGTATTTT
CASSQLVGSDTQYF
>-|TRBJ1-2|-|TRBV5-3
TGTGCCAGAAGCTTTTCCAGTACTGGCTACACCTTC
CARSFSSTGYTF
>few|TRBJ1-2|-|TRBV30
TGTGCCTGGATGACAGAAAGGTCCTATGGCTACACCTTC
CAWMTERSYGYTF
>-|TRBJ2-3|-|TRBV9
TGTGCCAGCAGCCCCCATGGCAGCACAGATACGCAGTATTTT
CASSPHGSTDTQYF
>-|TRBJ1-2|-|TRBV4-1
TGCGCCAGCAGCCAAGGGGGAGCGGCTAACTATGGCTACACCTTC
CASSQGGAANYGYTF
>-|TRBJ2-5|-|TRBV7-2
TGTGCCAGCAGCCTCGCTTCGGGGGCCGAGACCCAGTACTTC
CASSLASGAETQYF
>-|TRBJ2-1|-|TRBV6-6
TGTGCCAGCAGCCCCTCCCGGACAGTTTACAATGAGCAGTTCTTC
CASSPSRTVYNEQFF
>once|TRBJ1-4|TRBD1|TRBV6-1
TGTGCCAGCCGCCGGGACAGGGGAGATGAAAAACTGTTTTTT
CASRRDRGDEKLFF
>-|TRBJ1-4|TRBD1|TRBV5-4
TGTGCCAGCAGCTTAAGTCGGCAGGGGGAAGAAAAACTGTTTTTT
CASSLSRQGEEKLFF
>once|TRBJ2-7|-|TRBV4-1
TGCGCCAGCAGCCCAGGTAGCGGCTACGAGCAGTACTTC
CASSPGSGYEQYF
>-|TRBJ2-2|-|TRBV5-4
TGTGCCAGCAGCTTCCGGGGGTCCTACACCGGGGAGCTGTTTTTT
CASSFRGSYTGELFF
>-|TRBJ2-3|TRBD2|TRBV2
TGTGCCAGCAGTGGTATGATAGCGGGGGCCCCTAGCACAGATACGCAGTATTTT
CASSGMIAGAPSTDTQYF
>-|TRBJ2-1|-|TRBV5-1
TGCGCCAGCAGCTGGTCCAGCGGGCGGAACAATGAGCAGTTCTTC
CASSWSSGRNNEQFF
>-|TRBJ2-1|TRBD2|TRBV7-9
TGTGCCAGCACCCTGGGGCCCGCGGGGGGGATCAATGAGCAGTTCTTC
CASTLGPAGGINEQFF
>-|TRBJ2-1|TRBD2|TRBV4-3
TGCGCCAGCAGCCAAGAACCCCCGGGACTAGATTACAATGAGCAGTTCTTC
CASSQEPPGLDYNEQFF
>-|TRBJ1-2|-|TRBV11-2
TGTGCCAGCAGCAGCTACAACTATGGCTACACCTTC
CASSSYNYGYTF
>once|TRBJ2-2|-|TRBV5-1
TGCGCCAGCAGCTCCCCAAAGGGGGGGCTAACGGGCGGGGAGCTGTTTTTT
CASSSPKGGLTGGELFF
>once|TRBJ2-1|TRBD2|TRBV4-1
TGCGCCAGCAGCCAAACCCTAGCGGGGGGGCGAAATGAGCAGTTCTTC
CASSQTLAGGRNEQFF
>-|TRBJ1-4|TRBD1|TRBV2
TGTGCCAGCAGGGCAGGGGGCGCGGCTAATGAAAAACTGTTTTTT
CASRAGGAANEKLFF
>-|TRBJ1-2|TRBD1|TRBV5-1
TGCGCCAGCAGCCTCTGGACAGGGGAGAACTATGGCTACACCTTC
CASSLWTGENYGYTF
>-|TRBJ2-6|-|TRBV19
TGTGCCAGTAGTTCCGGGACAGGGACTTTTGGGCGCGGGGGGAATCCCCTCGGGGCCAACGTCCTGACTTTC
CASSSGTGTFGRGGNPLGANVLTF
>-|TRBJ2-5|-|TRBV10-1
TGCGCCAGCAGTGGGATCGCAGGGGAGACCCAGTACTTC
CASSGIAGETQYF
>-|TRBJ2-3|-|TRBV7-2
TGTGCCAGCAGCTTAGCAATGGCTACAGATACGCAGTATTTT
CASSLAMATDTQYF
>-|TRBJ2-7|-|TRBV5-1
TGCGCCAGCAGCTTGGTTAGGGATGGCGAGCAGTACTTC
CASSLVRDGEQYF
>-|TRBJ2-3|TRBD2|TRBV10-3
TGTGCCATCAGTCAATCAATCACTAGCGGGGGAACTACAGATACGCAGTATTTT
CAISQSITSGGTTDTQYF
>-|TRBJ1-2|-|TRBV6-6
TGTGCCAGCAGCAGGGACGGCTACTATGGCTACACCTTC
CASSRDGYYGYTF
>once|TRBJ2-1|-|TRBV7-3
TGTGCCAGCAGCTTAGAAGGGAGCCTTAACAATGAGCAGTTCTTC
CASSLEGSLNNEQFF
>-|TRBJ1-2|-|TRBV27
TGTGCCAGCAGTTTATCGTATTTCTATGGCTACACCTTC
CASSLSYFYGYTF
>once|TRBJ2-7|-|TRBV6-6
TGTGCCACCAGGGCGGGCCCCAGCGAGCAGTACTTC
CATRAGPSEQYF
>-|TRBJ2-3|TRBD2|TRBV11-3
TGTGCCAGCAGCTCCGGGGCTAGCGGGGGGGCAGATACGCAGTATTTT
CASSSGASGGADTQYF
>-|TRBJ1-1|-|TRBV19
TGTGCCAGTAGGATCCACTTGGGGCCGAACACTGAAGCTTTCTTT
CASRIHLGPNTEAFF